Described below is a single T cell receptor (beta chain) sequence and its context. Its specificity is unknown. This specimen belongs to a study of monozygotic twins with inflammatory bowel disease. Whole-study results and caveats: Limited power may explain why concordant and discordant twins showed no difference in repertoire similarity.

TCRdb reprocessed the 5' RACE reads, keeping one entry per CDR3 protein, no DNA. The sample is made up of about 210,000 distinct CDR3 sequences, and the top ten hold roughly 1.5% of it. CDR1 and CDR2 (germline): SEHNR, FQNEAQ (reference sequence). The CDR3 extends over 16 amino acids. The chain has TRBV7-9 and TRBJ1-6; no DNA is available, so the TRBD1 call from TCRdb remains unchecked. Sequencing used blood. This clonotype was obtained from a human donor with ulcerative colitis or Crohn's disease, or a healthy co-twin of an affected twin (not recorded which). The CDR3 is CASSLVPDRRRSPLHF. Full variable domain (remainder filled in from reference TRBV7-9 and TRBJ1-6): DTGVSQNPRHKITKRGQNVTFRCDPISEHNRLYWYRQTLGQGPEFLTYFQNEAQLEKSRLLSDRFSAERPKGSFSTLEIQRTEQGDSAMYLCASSLVPDRRRSPLHFGNGTRLTVT.